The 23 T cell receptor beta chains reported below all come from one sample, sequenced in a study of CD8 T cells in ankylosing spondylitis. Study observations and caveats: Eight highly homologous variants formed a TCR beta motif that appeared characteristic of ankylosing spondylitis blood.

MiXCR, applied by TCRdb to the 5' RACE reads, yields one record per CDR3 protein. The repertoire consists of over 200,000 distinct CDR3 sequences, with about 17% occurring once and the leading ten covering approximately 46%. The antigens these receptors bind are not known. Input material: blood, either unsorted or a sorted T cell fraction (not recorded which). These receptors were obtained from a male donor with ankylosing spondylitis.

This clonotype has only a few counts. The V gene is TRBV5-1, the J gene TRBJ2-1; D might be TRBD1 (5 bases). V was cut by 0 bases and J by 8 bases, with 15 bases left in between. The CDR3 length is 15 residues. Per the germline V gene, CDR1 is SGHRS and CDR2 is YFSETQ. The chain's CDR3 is CASSLGGVGLYEQFF. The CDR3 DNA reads TGCGCCAGCAGCTTGGGGGGCGTGGGTCTCTATGAGCAGTTCTTC.

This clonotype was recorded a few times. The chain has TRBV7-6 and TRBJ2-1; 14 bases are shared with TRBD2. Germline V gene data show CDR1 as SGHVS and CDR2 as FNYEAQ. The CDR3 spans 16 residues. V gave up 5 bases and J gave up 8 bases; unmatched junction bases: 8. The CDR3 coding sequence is TGTGCCAGCAGCCCTCGGACTAGCGGGAGGTTGGATGAGCAGTTCTTC. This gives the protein CASSPRTSGRLDEQFF. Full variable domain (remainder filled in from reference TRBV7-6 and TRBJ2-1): GAGVSQSPRYKVTKRGQDVALRCDPISGHVSLYWYRQALGQGPEFLTYFNYEAQQDKSGLPNDRFSAERPEGSISTLTIQRTEQRDSAMYRCASSPRTSGRLDEQFFGPGTRLTVL.

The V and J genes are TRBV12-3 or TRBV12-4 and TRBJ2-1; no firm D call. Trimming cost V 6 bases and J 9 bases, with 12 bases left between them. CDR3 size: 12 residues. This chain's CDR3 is CASSLSWGEQFF. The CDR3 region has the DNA TGTGCCAGCAGCCTCAGTTGGGGTGAGCAGTTCTTC.

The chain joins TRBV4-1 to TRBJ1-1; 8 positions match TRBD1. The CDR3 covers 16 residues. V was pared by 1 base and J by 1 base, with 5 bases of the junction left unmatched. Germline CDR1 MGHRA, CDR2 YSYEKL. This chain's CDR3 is CASSQVPGTGNTEAFF. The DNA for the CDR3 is TGCGCCAGCAGCCAAGTTCCAGGGACAGGGAACACTGAAGCTTTCTTT.

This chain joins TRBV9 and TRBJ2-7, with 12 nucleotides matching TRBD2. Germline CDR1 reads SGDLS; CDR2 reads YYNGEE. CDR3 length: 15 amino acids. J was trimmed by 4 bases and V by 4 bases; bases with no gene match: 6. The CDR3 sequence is CASSRGTSGSYEQYF. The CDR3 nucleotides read TGTGCCAGCAGCCGGGGGACTAGCGGGTCATACGAGCAGTACTTC.

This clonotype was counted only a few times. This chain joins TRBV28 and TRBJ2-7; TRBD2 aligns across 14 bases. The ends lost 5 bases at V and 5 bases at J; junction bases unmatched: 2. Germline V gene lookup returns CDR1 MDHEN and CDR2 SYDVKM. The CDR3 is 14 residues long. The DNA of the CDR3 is TGTGCCAGCAGTGGACTAGCGGGAGGAAACGAGCAGTACTTC. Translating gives CASSGLAGGNEQYF.

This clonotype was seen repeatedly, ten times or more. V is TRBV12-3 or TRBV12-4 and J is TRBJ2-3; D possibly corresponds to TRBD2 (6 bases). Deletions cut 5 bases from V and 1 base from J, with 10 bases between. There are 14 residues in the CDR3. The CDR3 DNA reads TGTGCCAGCAGTGGGGGACTCCGCACAGATACGCAGTATTTT. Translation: CASSGGLRTDTQYF.

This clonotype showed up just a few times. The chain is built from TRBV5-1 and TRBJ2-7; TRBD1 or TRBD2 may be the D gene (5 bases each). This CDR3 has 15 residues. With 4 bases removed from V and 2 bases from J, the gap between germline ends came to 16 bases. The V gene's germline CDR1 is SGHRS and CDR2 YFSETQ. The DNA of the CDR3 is TGCGCCAGCAGCCCCGGTGGGGGAGAGACCTACGAGCAGTACTTC. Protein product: CASSPGGGETYEQYF.

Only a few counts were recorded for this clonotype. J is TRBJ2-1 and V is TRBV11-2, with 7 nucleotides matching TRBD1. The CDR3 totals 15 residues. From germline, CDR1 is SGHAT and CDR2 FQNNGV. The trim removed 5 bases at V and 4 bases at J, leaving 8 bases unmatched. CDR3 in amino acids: CASSPAQGSYNEQFF. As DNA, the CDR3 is TGTGCCAGCAGCCCGGCACAGGGGTCATACAATGAGCAGTTCTTC. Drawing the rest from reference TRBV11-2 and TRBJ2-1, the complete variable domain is EAGVAQSPRYKIIEKRQSVAFWCNPISGHATLYWYQQILGQGPKLLIQFQNNGVVDDSQLPKDRFSAERLKGVDSTLKIQPAKLEDSAVYLCASSPAQGSYNEQFFGPGTRLTVL.

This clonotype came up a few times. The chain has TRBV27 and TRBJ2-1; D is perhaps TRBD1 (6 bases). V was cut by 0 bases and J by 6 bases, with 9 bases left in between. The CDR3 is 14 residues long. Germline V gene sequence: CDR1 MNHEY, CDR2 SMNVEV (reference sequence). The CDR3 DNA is TGTGCCAGCAGTTTATCCGGACAGATCAATGAGCAGTTCTTC. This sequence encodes CASSLSGQINEQFF.

The CDR3 nucleotides are TGTGCCAGCAGCGACCCCGGGACTGCCTACGAGCAGTACTTC. Amino acids: CASSDPGTAYEQYF. The chain has TRBV7-8 and TRBJ2-7; tentative D call: TRBD2 (6 bases). Germline CDR1 and CDR2: SGHVS and FQNEAQ. Deletions cut 5 bases from V and 2 bases from J, with 13 bases between. The CDR3 covers 14 residues.

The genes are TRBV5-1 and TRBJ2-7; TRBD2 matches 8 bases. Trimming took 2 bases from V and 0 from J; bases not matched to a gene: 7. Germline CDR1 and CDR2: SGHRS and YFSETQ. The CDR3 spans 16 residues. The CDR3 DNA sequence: TGCGCCAGCAGCTTATACGGCGGGGGGCCCTCCTACGAGCAGTACTTC. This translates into CASSLYGGGPSYEQYF.

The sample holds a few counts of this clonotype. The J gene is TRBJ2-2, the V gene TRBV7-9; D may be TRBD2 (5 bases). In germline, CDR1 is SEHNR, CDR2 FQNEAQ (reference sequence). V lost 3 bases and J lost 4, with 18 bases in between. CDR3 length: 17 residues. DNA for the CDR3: TGTGCCAGCAGCTTCCAGAGAGGGCAGGCAGGCACCGGGGAGCTGTTTTTT. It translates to CASSFQRGQAGTGELFF.

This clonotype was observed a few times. In nucleotides, the CDR3 is TGCGCCAGCAGCCAACGACTAGAGGGCTACGAGCAGTACTTC. Encoded protein: CASSQRLEGYEQYF. This chain uses TRBV4-3 with TRBJ2-7; D possibly corresponds to TRBD2 (6 bases). V gave up 2 bases and J gave up 3 bases, with 11 bases separating them. The CDR3 consists of 14 residues. Germline CDR1 and CDR2: LGHNA and YSLEER.

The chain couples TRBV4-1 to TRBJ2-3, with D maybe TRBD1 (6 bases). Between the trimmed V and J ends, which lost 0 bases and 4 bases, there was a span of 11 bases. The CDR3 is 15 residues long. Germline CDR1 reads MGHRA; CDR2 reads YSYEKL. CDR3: CASSQETGLADTQYF. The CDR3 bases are TGCGCCAGCAGCCAAGAAACAGGGTTGGCAGATACGCAGTATTTT.

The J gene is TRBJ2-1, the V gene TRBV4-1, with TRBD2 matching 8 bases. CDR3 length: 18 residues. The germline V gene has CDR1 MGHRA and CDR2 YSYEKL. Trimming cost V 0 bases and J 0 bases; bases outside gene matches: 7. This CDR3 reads CASSQDAPRGGSYNEQFF. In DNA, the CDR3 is TGCGCCAGCAGCCAAGATGCCCCCCGGGGGGGCTCCTACAATGAGCAGTTCTTC.

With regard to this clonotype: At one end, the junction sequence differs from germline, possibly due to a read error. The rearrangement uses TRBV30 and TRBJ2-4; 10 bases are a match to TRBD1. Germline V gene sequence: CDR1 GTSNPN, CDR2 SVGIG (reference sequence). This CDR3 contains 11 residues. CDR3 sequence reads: CAWSGGTGVIF. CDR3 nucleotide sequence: TGTGCCTGGAGTGGTGGGACAGGGGTGATCTTC.

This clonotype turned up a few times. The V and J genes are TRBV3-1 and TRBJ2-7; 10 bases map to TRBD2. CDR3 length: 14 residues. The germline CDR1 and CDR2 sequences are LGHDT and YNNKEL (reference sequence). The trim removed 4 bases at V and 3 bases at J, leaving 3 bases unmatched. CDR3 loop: CASSPAGGNYEQYF. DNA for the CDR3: TGTGCCAGCAGCCCAGCGGGGGGGAACTACGAGCAGTACTTC.

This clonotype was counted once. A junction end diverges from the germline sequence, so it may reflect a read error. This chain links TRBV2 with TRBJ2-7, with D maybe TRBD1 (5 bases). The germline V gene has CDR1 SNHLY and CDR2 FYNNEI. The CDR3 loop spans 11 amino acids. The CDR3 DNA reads TGTGCCAGCAGGGAAGGGGCCGAGCAGTACTTC. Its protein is CASREGAEQYF. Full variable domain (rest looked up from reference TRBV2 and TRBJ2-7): EPEVTQTPSHQVTQMGQEVILRCVPISNHLYFYWYRQILGQKVEFLVSFYNNEISEKSEIFDDQFSVERPDGSNFTLKIRSTKLEDSAMYFCASREGAEQYFGPGTRLTVT.

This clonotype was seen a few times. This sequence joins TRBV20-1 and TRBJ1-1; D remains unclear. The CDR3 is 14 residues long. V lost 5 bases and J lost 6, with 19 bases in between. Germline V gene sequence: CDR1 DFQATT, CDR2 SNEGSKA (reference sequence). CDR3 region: CSAPNPGPGAEAFF. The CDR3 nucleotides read TGCAGTGCTCCCAATCCGGGCCCCGGCGCTGAAGCTTTCTTT.

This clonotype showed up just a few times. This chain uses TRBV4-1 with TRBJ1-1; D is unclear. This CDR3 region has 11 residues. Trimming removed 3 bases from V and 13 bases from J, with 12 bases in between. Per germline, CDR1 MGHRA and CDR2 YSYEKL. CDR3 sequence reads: CASSHGALFFF. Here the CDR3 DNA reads TGCGCCAGCAGCCATGGAGCGTTGTTTTTCTTT.

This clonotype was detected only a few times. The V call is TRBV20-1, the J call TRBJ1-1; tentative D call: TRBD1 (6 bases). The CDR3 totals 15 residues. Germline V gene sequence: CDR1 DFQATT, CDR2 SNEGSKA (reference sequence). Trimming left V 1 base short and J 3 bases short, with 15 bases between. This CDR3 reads CSARVGQGWDTEAFF. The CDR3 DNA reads TGCAGTGCTAGAGTTGGTCAGGGGTGGGACACTGAAGCTTTCTTT.

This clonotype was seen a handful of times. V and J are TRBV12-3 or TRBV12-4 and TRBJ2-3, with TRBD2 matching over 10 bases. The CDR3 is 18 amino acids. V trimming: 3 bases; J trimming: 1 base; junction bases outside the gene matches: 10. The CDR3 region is CASSFSGRAAHGTDTQYF. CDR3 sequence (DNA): TGTGCCAGCAGTTTCAGCGGGAGGGCCGCCCATGGCACAGATACGCAGTATTTT.